These 26 T cell receptor beta chains originate from one sample sequenced in a study of blood T cell repertoires in COVID-19 (dated by TCRdb to about 2020). Libraries were built with the immunoSEQ multiplex PCR assay. The table was pulled from immuneACCESS by TCRdb, which kept in-frame rearrangements only. Such tables lose some clones; where checked, under half of the loss comes from unresolved V genes, and the rest has no known cause. This sample has fewer than 250,000 clones in its table, and 70% to 90% of those were observed once. The top ten constitute more than 0.75% of the sample. Sequenced material: peripheral blood. The receptor source for this set is a man aged 35 to 55 with acute or convalescent COVID-19.

The chain combines TRBV19 with TRBJ1-1; TRBD1 aligns across 7 bases. The CDR3 has 14 residues. Germline CDR1 is LNHDA and CDR2 is SQIVND (reference sequence). J lost 1 base, V lost 7 bases, and 6 bases had no gene match. CDR3 sequence: CASTSTGQNTEAFF. In DNA, the CDR3 is TGTGCCAGTACCTCGACAGGGCAGAACACTGAAGCTTTCTTT.

This chain connects TRBV15 to TRBJ2-5; TRBD2 agrees at 9 bases. The CDR3 is 16 amino acids. The V gene's germline CDR1 is LNHNV and CDR2 YYDKDF (reference sequence). Unmatched junction bases numbered 9, after V lost 6 bases and J lost 1 base. CDR3: CATSGATSGSQETQYF. The DNA of the CDR3 is TGTGCCACCAGTGGAGCAACTAGCGGGTCCCAAGAGACCCAGTACTTC.

The V call is TRBV6-6, the J call TRBJ1-2, with D hard to call. The CDR3 has 11 residues. V was cut by 5 bases and J by 14 bases, with 15 bases left in between. Germline assignment: CDR1 MNHNY and CDR2 SVGAGI (reference sequence). The CDR3 sequence is CASSPGRLLTF. The CDR3 DNA sequence: TGTGCCAGCAGTCCCGGCCGACTATTAACCTTC.

The chain employs TRBV7-3 and TRBJ1-1, with 8 bases identical to TRBD1. This CDR3 region has 13 residues. Trimming at V came to 3 bases and at J to 6 bases, leaving 3 bases not matched to a gene. From germline, CDR1 is SGHTA and CDR2 FQGTGA. As DNA, the CDR3 is TGTGCCAGCAGCTTTACAGGGGGTTCTGAAGCTTTCTTT. Translation gives CASSFTGGSEAFF.

CDR3 in amino acids: CASSISSANEKLFF. CDR3 bases: TGTGCCAGTAGTATATCCAGTGCTAATGAAAAACTGTTTTTT. The chain joins TRBV19 to TRBJ1-4; no clear D gene. This CDR3 spans 14 amino acids. Germline loops: CDR1 LNHDA, CDR2 SQIVND (reference sequence). The V and J ends lost 2 bases and 3 bases respectively, with 7 bases between them. Supplemented by reference TRBV19 and TRBJ1-4, the full variable domain reads DGGITQSPKYLFRKEGQNVTLSCEQNLNHDAMYWYRQDPGQGLRLIYYSQIVNDFQKGDIAEGYSVSREKKESFPLTVTSAQKNPTAFYLCASSISSANEKLFFGSGTQLSVL.

As for this clone: A junction boundary mismatches the germline segment, possibly from a read error. The V and J genes are TRBV14 and TRBJ2-1; TRBD1 matches 10 bases. This CDR3 is 12 amino acids long. Germline-derived CDR1 and CDR2 are SGHDN and FVKESK. CDR3 sequence: CASSQRQGAGVF. The CDR3 coding sequence is TGTGCCAGCAGCCAAAGACAGGGGGCCGGGGTCTTC.

The chain is built from TRBV20-1 and TRBJ2-2; no definite D call. CDR1 is DFQATT, CDR2 SNEGSKA, per germline (reference sequence). This CDR3 contains 12 residues. Trimming shortened V by 3 bases and J by 3 bases, and 5 bases separated the two germline ends. CDR3 sequence reads: CSASRDTGELFF. CDR3 DNA sequence: TGCAGTGCTAGTCGTGACACCGGGGAGCTGTTTTTT.

A few counts support this clone. The V gene is TRBV6-5, the J gene TRBJ1-2, with unresolved D. V shed 5 bases and J shed 1 base, with 8 bases lying between them. Germline CDR1 MNHEY, CDR2 SVGAGI. The CDR3 totals 13 residues. CDR3 amino acids: CASSPQVNYGYTF. CDR3 nucleotides: TGTGCCAGCAGTCCCCAGGTTAACTATGGCTACACCTTC.

V gene TRBV7-9 combines with J gene TRBJ1-2; 9 bases are shared with TRBD1. Per the germline V gene, CDR1 is SEHNR and CDR2 is FQNEAQ (reference sequence). This CDR3 is built from 16 residues. V lost 0 bases and J lost 5; bases outside the gene matches: 7. The CDR3 is CASSLATGGMGYGYTF. The CDR3 coding sequence is TGTGCCAGCAGCTTAGCAACAGGGGGCATGGGGTATGGCTACACCTTC.

This rearrangement joins TRBV6-5 to TRBJ1-5; 7 bases match TRBD1. The V gene's germline CDR1 is MNHEY and CDR2 SVGAGI. J gave up 8 bases and V 6 bases, and 10 bases lay outside the gene matches. There are 14 residues in the CDR3. The CDR3, as DNA: TGTGCCAGCAGCCGGGACAGCCGTAATGAGCCCCAGCATTTT. Translated: CASSRDSRNEPQHF.

The DNA for the CDR3 is TGTGCCAGCAGCTTAATGGCAGGGATCCAAGAGACCCAGTACTTC. Its protein product is CASSLMAGIQETQYF. The chain combines TRBV7-3 with TRBJ2-5; maybe TRBD1 (5 bases). Trimming left V 1 base short and J 1 base short, with 10 bases between. Germline CDR1 is SGHTA and CDR2 is FQGTGA. This CDR3 has 15 amino acids. Filled out from reference TRBV7-3 and TRBJ2-5, the complete variable domain reads GAGVSQTPSNKVTEKGKYVELRCDPISGHTALYWYRQSLGQGPEFLIYFQGTGAADDSGLPNDRFFAVRPEGSVSTLKIQRTERGDSAVYLCASSLMAGIQETQYFGPGTRLLVL.

The CDR3, as DNA: TGTGCCAGCAGCTTAAGTCTCCGGACAGTCAACTATGGCTACACCTTC. The encoded protein is CASSLSLRTVNYGYTF. The J gene is TRBJ1-2, the V gene TRBV7-2; D may be TRBD1 (6 bases). This CDR3 has 16 residues. The germline V gene encodes CDR1 SGHTA and CDR2 FQGNSA. Between the trimmed V and J ends, which lost 2 bases and 2 bases, there was a span of 15 bases.

The chain links TRBV5-1 to TRBJ2-1, with D possibly TRBD2 on 6 matching bases. The CDR3 sequence is 15 residues long. The germline gives CDR1 SGHRS, CDR2 YFSETQ. Trimming removed 2 bases from V and 4 bases from J, with 13 bases in between. The CDR3 DNA sequence: TGCGCCAGCAGCTTCGACGGGGGAAGTTACAATGAGCAGTTCTTC. Translated, it gives CASSFDGGSYNEQFF.

The CDR3 loop is CASGPGLGGTSEQYF. CDR3 DNA: TGTGCCAGTGGCCCGGGCCTAGGGGGAACAAGCGAGCAGTACTTC. The rearrangement joins TRBV19 to TRBJ2-7; D perhaps matches TRBD1 (6 bases). Trimming took off 8 bases at V and 6 bases at J, with 23 bases between the two ends. This CDR3 is built from 15 residues. The V gene's germline CDR1 is LNHDA and CDR2 SQIVND (reference sequence). Looking up the rest from reference TRBV19 and TRBJ2-7 gives the full variable domain: DGGITQSPKYLFRKEGQNVTLSCEQNLNHDAMYWYRQDPGQGLRLIYYSQIVNDFQKGDIAEGYSVSREKKESFPLTVTSAQKNPTAFYLCASGPGLGGTSEQYFGPGTRLTVT.

The chain links TRBV19 to TRBJ1-1, with 9 bases that match TRBD1. The germline V gene has CDR1 LNHDA and CDR2 SQIVND (reference sequence). Germline trimming cut 3 bases from V and 2 bases from J; bases unmatched to any gene: 10. The CDR3 extends over 17 amino acids. The DNA of the CDR3 is TGTGCCAGTAGTATCACAGGGGGCGGTTGGTTAAACACTGAAGCTTTCTTT. This gives the protein CASSITGGGWLNTEAFF.

The gene calls are TRBV11-2 and TRBJ1-1, with D possibly matching TRBD1 (5 bases). Germline CDR1 and CDR2: SGHAT and FQNNGV. The CDR3 sequence is 11 residues long. Trimming left V 3 bases short and J 12 bases short, with 11 bases between. The CDR3 sequence is CASSFAGRTFF. The CDR3 DNA sequence: TGTGCCAGCAGCTTTGCAGGGCGAACTTTCTTT.

This clone was found a few times. CDR3 sequence (DNA): TGTGCCAGCAGCTTGGACTTTAGCTATGGCTACACCTTC. Translation: CASSLDFSYGYTF. The chain employs TRBV5-6 and TRBJ1-2; D call uncertain. V lost 0 bases to trimming and J lost 4 bases, with 7 bases between them. Germline V gives CDR1 SGHDT, CDR2 YYEEEE. This CDR3 region has 13 residues.

CDR3 DNA sequence: TGTGCCAGCAGCCTCAGCGGGGGGGCCGTGGATACGCAGTATTTT. Its translation is CASSLSGGAVDTQYF. This sequence joins TRBV3-1 (or the pseudogene TRBV3-2) and TRBJ2-3; 10 bases match TRBD2. Per germline, CDR1 LGHDT and CDR2 YNNKEL (reference sequence). This CDR3 is 15 amino acids long. V was pared by 4 bases and J by 6 bases, with 7 bases of the junction left unmatched.

The genes are TRBV9 and TRBJ1-1; D remains ambiguous. Germline V gives CDR1 SGDLS, CDR2 YYNGEE. This CDR3 has 17 residues. V gave up 0 bases and J gave up 0 bases, with 15 bases separating them. CDR3 coding DNA: TGTGCCAGCAGCGTAGCAGACACACTCAGGTTGAACACTGAAGCTTTCTTT. Residues: CASSVADTLRLNTEAFF.

The chain joins TRBV19 to TRBJ1-2; TRBD1 might be the D (6 bases). Trimming shortened V by 5 bases and J by 3 bases, and 19 bases separated the two germline ends. Germline loops: CDR1 LNHDA, CDR2 SQIVND (reference sequence). The CDR3 sequence is 16 residues long. This CDR3 reads CASSVPPGHQDYGYTF. The CDR3 DNA sequence: TGTGCCAGTAGTGTCCCCCCGGGACACCAAGACTATGGCTACACCTTC.

The rearrangement links TRBV6-5 to TRBJ1-4, with 11 positions matching TRBD1. J lost 5 bases, V lost 6 bases, and 5 bases had no gene match. This CDR3 comprises 15 residues. Germline V gene data show CDR1 as MNHEY and CDR2 as SVGAGI. CDR3: CASSRGTGGNEKLFF. CDR3 in DNA: TGTGCCAGCAGCCGAGGGACAGGGGGAAATGAAAAACTGTTTTTT.

The CDR3 DNA is TGTGCCAGCAGCCGCGGACAGGGCCTCTCTGGAAACACCATATATTTT. Its translation is CASSRGQGLSGNTIYF. V usage is TRBV11-2 and J usage is TRBJ1-3; 8 nucleotides match TRBD1. Germline V gene data show CDR1 as SGHAT and CDR2 as FQNNGV. V shed 5 bases, J shed 0 bases, and the junction held 6 bases outside the gene matches. This CDR3 is built from 16 residues.

V gene TRBV15 combines with J gene TRBJ1-2; possibly TRBD1 for D (5 bases). Looked up from germline, CDR1 is LNHNV and CDR2 is YYDKDF (reference sequence). V lost 4 bases and J lost 0, with 18 bases in between. The CDR3 totals 17 residues. CDR3 in DNA: TGTGCCACCAGCACAAACCGACAGATTACATCTAACTATGGCTACACCTTC. This encodes CATSTNRQITSNYGYTF.

The chain is built from TRBV5-1 and TRBJ1-1, with D perhaps matching TRBD1 (6 bases). The germline gives CDR1 SGHRS, CDR2 YFSETQ. Trimming left V 6 bases short and J 2 bases short, with 14 bases between. CDR3 size: 14 residues. The CDR3 sequence is CASTSTGSNTEAFF. CDR3 DNA: TGCGCCAGCACCTCCACAGGGTCTAACACTGAAGCTTTCTTT. The full variable domain, in which reference TRBV5-1 and TRBJ1-1 provide the parts outside the CDR3, is KAGVTQTPRYLIKTRGQQVTLSCSPISGHRSVSWYQQTPGQGLQFLFEYFSETQRNKGNFPGRFSGRQFSNSRSEMNVSTLELGDSALYLCASTSTGSNTEAFFGQGTRLTVV.

V is TRBV5-4 and J is TRBJ2-5; tentatively, D is TRBD1 (6 bases). The CDR3 covers 16 residues. Germline loops: CDR1 SGHNT, CDR2 YYREEE (reference sequence). The V end was cut by 0 bases, the J end by 5 bases, with 17 bases between. CDR3 loop: CASSLGGSGVKETQYF. The CDR3, as DNA: TGTGCCAGCAGCTTGGGAGGCTCAGGGGTAAAGGAGACCCAGTACTTC. The variable domain in full, with the rest retrieved from reference TRBV5-4 and TRBJ2-5, is ETGVTQSPTHLIKTRGQQVTLRCSSQSGHNTVSWYQQALGQGPQFIFQYYREEENGRGNFPPRFSGLQFPNYSSELNVNALELDDSALYLCASSLGGSGVKETQYFGPGTRLLVL.

The CDR3 DNA reads as TGTGCCAGTAAGGAGACAGGGAGTAATTCACCCCTCCACTTT. Amino acid sequence: CASKETGSNSPLHF. V gene TRBV28 combines with J gene TRBJ1-6; TRBD1 matches 7 bases. Germline V gene data show CDR1 as MDHEN and CDR2 as SYDVKM. The CDR3 has 14 residues. With 9 bases clipped from V and 6 bases from J, the junction kept 8 bases outside the gene matches. The full variable domain, its missing parts supplied by reference TRBV28 and TRBJ1-6, is DVKVTQSSRYLVKRTGEKVFLECVQDMDHENMFWYRQDPGLGLRLIYFSYDVKMKEKGDIPEGYSVSREKKERFSLILESASTNQTSMYLCASKETGSNSPLHFGNGTRLTVT.